What follows are 24 T cell receptor beta chains derived from one specimen sequenced in a study of cytomegalovirus exposure and HLA in healthy donors. The PCR had 60 Vbeta and 13 Jbeta primers. TCRdb's copy holds only in-frame clones and misses some; the assay was immunoSEQ multiplex PCR. The sample consists of some 130,000 clones, 80% of them appearing once. Material for sequencing was PBMCs. Receptor source: a man aged 35-49 years in good health and CMV-seronegative.

The rearrangement uses TRBV19 and TRBJ2-7; 7 bases line up with TRBD1. Germline assignment: CDR1 LNHDA and CDR2 SQIVND (reference sequence). V lost 9 bases, J lost 2 bases, and 10 bases stayed unmatched. The CDR3 is 14 residues long. CDR3 protein: CARGGRGVPYEQYF. The DNA for the CDR3 is TGTGCCAGAGGGGGCAGAGGAGTACCCTACGAGCAGTACTTC.

The genes are TRBV6-5 and TRBJ2-2, with TRBD1 as a possible D gene (6 bases). This CDR3 is 15 amino acids long. The germline CDR1 and CDR2 sequences are MNHEY and SVGAGI. V lost 1 base and J lost 7, with 13 bases in between. DNA of the CDR3: TGTGCCAGCAGTTACTGGGCCAGGGGCGGCGGGGAGCTGTTTTTT. It yields the protein CASSYWARGGGELFF.

The chain employs TRBV6-1 and TRBJ2-7, with D unresolved. Looked up from germline, CDR1 is MNHNS and CDR2 is SASEGT. V gave up 2 bases and J gave up 9 bases, with 8 bases separating them. The length of the CDR3 is 11 residues. CDR3 residues: CASSELRGQYF. The DNA of the CDR3 is TGTGCCAGCAGTGAACTACGAGGGCAGTACTTC.

The chain recombines TRBV2 with TRBJ2-7, with TRBD1 identical over 8 bases. Germline-derived CDR1 and CDR2 are SNHLY and FYNNEI. This CDR3 is 17 amino acids long. V lost 6 bases, J lost 0 bases, and 13 bases stayed unmatched. This chain's CDR3 is CASRRALMTGASYEQYF. CDR3 sequence (DNA): TGTGCCAGCAGAAGGGCCCTAATGACAGGGGCCTCCTACGAGCAGTACTTC.

The chain is built from TRBV28 and TRBJ2-7, with D perhaps matching TRBD1 (5 bases). V was shortened by 7 bases and J by 3 bases, with 13 bases between the two germline ends. This CDR3 is built from 13 residues. Germline V gene sequence: CDR1 MDHEN, CDR2 SYDVKM. As DNA, the CDR3 is TGTGCCAGCAACCCCCCAGGGCGCTACGAGCAGTACTTC. Translating it yields CASNPPGRYEQYF.

CDR3 loop: CASSEPSSGVTDTQYF. CDR3 sequence (DNA): TGTGCCAGCAGTGAACCGAGTAGCGGGGTCACAGATACGCAGTATTTT. The J gene is TRBJ2-3, the V gene TRBV6-1; 8 bases line up with TRBD2. V shed 2 bases, J shed 2 bases, and the junction held 6 bases outside the gene matches. The CDR3 totals 16 residues. Germline loops: CDR1 MNHNS, CDR2 SASEGT.

In its sample, this clone was seen once. The chain employs TRBV19 and TRBJ2-1; 9 positions match TRBD2. V lost 3 bases to trimming and J lost 8 bases; unmatched junction nucleotides: 11. Germline V CDR1 and CDR2: LNHDA, SQIVND (reference sequence). There are 16 residues in the CDR3. The CDR3 DNA follows: TGTGCCAGTAGTATTGCCCTAGCGGGATTAGTTGATGAGCAGTTCTTC. It yields the protein CASSIALAGLVDEQFF.

The chain carries TRBV6-5 and TRBJ2-7; D perhaps matches TRBD1 (6 bases). Germline-derived CDR1 and CDR2 are MNHEY and SVGAGI. The CDR3 totals 13 residues. Trimming removed 2 bases from V and 5 bases from J, with 10 bases in between. The CDR3: CASSYARGHEQYF. CDR3 DNA sequence: TGTGCCAGCAGTTACGCCAGGGGCCACGAGCAGTACTTC.

This chain uses TRBV10-1 with TRBJ2-3; perhaps TRBD2 as D (7 bases). The CDR3 length is 17 residues. Germline assignment: CDR1 WNHNN and CDR2 SYGVQD (reference sequence). Trimming shortened V by 2 bases and J by 5 bases, and 20 bases separated the two germline ends. The CDR3 region has the DNA TGCGCCAGCAGTGAGAGGGGGGGTCTTGGGAGACTAGATACGCAGTATTTT. Amino acids: CASSERGGLGRLDTQYF.

As DNA, the CDR3 is TGTGCCAGCAGCTTAGGGCCCCCAGAATACAATGAGCAGTTCTTC. Translating it yields CASSLGPPEYNEQFF. The chain joins TRBV7-9 to TRBJ2-1; D is uncertain. V was cut by 1 base and J by 4 bases, with 11 bases left in between. Germline loops: CDR1 SEHNR, CDR2 FQNEAQ (reference sequence). The CDR3 is 15 residues long.

The chain recombines TRBV27 with TRBJ1-2; D not resolved. Trimming took 6 bases from V and 5 from J, leaving 13 bases between them. The CDR3 runs 13 residues. Germline loops: CDR1 MNHEY, CDR2 SMNVEV (reference sequence). CDR3 protein: CASRIGSSYGYTF. CDR3 bases: TGTGCCAGCAGAATTGGGAGTTCTTATGGCTACACCTTC.

In DNA form, the CDR3 reads TGTGCCAGTAAAGGACAGGGATTAGCTGAAGCTTTCTTT. Residues: CASKGQGLAEAFF. V is TRBV19 and J is TRBJ1-1; 8 bases line up with TRBD1. The CDR3 is 13 amino acids. The V and J ends lost 7 bases and 6 bases, in that order; junction bases with no gene match: 7. Germline V gene data show CDR1 as LNHDA and CDR2 as SQIVND (reference sequence).

This chain links TRBV7-6 with TRBJ2-6; 7 positions match TRBD1. Germline CDR1 and CDR2: SGHVS and FNYEAQ. Trimming cost V 5 bases and J 1 base; bases outside gene matches: 8. CDR3 length: 17 amino acids. This CDR3 reads CASSPRDSRSGANVLTF. The CDR3 bases are TGTGCCAGCAGCCCCCGGGACAGTCGATCTGGGGCCAACGTCCTGACTTTC.

The chain employs TRBV5-4 and TRBJ1-4; TRBD1 aligns across 8 bases. V trimming: 4 bases; J trimming: 8 bases; junction bases outside the gene matches: 16. Per the germline V gene, CDR1 is SGHNT and CDR2 is YYREEE (reference sequence). This CDR3 region has 17 residues. CDR3 bases: TGTGCCAGCAGCCCGGGCCTCGGGACAGGTTCAGTCGAAAAACTGTTTTTT. Translating it yields CASSPGLGTGSVEKLFF.

The rearrangement joins TRBV28 to TRBJ1-2; tentatively, D is TRBD1 (5 bases). The germline V gene has CDR1 MDHEN and CDR2 SYDVKM. The CDR3 totals 18 residues. V gave up 3 bases and J gave up 4 bases, with 24 bases separating them. The CDR3 loop is CASSFDSLDRIALYGYTF. CDR3 bases: TGTGCCAGCAGTTTCGATTCATTAGACAGAATCGCCCTCTATGGCTACACCTTC.

The chain combines TRBV7-9 with TRBJ1-1, with D perhaps TRBD1 (6 bases). Trimming removed 5 bases from V and 5 bases from J, with 9 bases in between. Per germline, CDR1 SEHNR and CDR2 FQNEAQ (reference sequence). This CDR3 comprises 12 residues. The chain's CDR3 is CASSIGQTEAFF. CDR3 bases: TGTGCCAGCAGCATTGGACAGACTGAAGCTTTCTTT.

The chain recombines TRBV11-3 with TRBJ2-1, with TRBD1 matching 9 bases. V gave up 5 bases and J gave up 2 bases; unmatched junction bases: 4. Germline V gives CDR1 SGHNT, CDR2 YENEEA. The CDR3 runs 15 residues. The CDR3: CASSPRTGAYNEQFF. The CDR3, as DNA: TGTGCCAGCAGCCCCCGGACAGGGGCCTACAATGAGCAGTTCTTC.

The V call is TRBV7-3, the J call TRBJ2-3; tentatively, D is TRBD2 (6 bases). Germline V lookup: CDR1 SGHTA, CDR2 FQGTGA. The CDR3 contains 15 residues. Trimming shortened V by 5 bases and J by 0 bases, and 12 bases separated the two germline ends. DNA of the CDR3: TGTGCCAGCAGCCCTGTAGCGGCTAGCACAGATACGCAGTATTTT. Translated: CASSPVAASTDTQYF.

This clone appeared a single time. This chain uses TRBV30 with TRBJ1-5; D gene uncertain. Germline CDR1 and CDR2: GTSNPN and SVGIG (reference sequence). This CDR3 has 14 amino acids. Trimming took 0 bases from V and 2 from J, leaving 8 bases between them. The CDR3 region has the DNA TGTGCCTGGAGTGTACTAGAGGGCAATCAGCCCCAGCATTTT. This translates into CAWSVLEGNQPQHF.

This rearrangement joins TRBV6-1 to TRBJ1-4; D perhaps matches TRBD1 (6 bases). Germline CDR1 reads MNHNS; CDR2 reads SASEGT. This CDR3 has 15 amino acids. V was trimmed by 4 bases and J by 8 bases, leaving 17 bases between them. The CDR3 coding sequence is TGTGCCAGCAGTGGCTGGGGGCGAGGACAAGAAAAACTGTTTTTT. As protein: CASSGWGRGQEKLFF.

This sequence joins TRBV23-1 and TRBJ2-7; 8 bases line up with TRBD1. TRBV23-1 is given ORF status, its function remaining uncertain. The CDR3 covers 16 residues. Trimming removed 0 bases from V and 7 bases from J; junction bases left unmatched: 11. The DNA of the CDR3 is TGCGCCAGCAGTCAATCGAGGGACAGGCTTACCTGTGAGCAGTACTTC. Protein sequence: CASSQSRDRLTCEQYF.

The chain combines TRBV9 with TRBJ2-7; 13 bases agree with TRBD2. Germline V gene data show CDR1 as SGDLS and CDR2 as YYNGEE. The CDR3 length is 15 residues. J was trimmed by 7 bases and V by 0 bases; bases with no gene match: 4. Here the CDR3 reads CASSVGTSGSGEQYF. The DNA for the CDR3 is TGTGCCAGCAGCGTAGGGACTAGCGGGAGCGGAGAGCAGTACTTC.

The chain joins TRBV5-8 to TRBJ1-5; D possibly corresponds to TRBD1 (6 bases). Germline V gives CDR1 SGHTS, CDR2 YDEGEE. This CDR3 comprises 16 residues. Trimming stripped 5 bases from V and 0 bases from J, with 15 bases between. CDR3 sequence reads: CASRTLTGYSNQPQHF. CDR3 in DNA: TGTGCCAGCAGAACCCTGACAGGTTATAGCAATCAGCCCCAGCATTTT.

The chain couples TRBV7-2 to TRBJ2-7, with TRBD2 as a possible D gene (5 bases). The V end was cut by 6 bases, the J end by 0 bases, with 12 bases between. The length of the CDR3 is 14 residues. The germline gives CDR1 SGHTA, CDR2 FQGNSA. The CDR3 region has the DNA TGTGCCAGCAGGGAGGCGGCAGCCTCCTACGAGCAGTACTTC. Translating it yields CASREAAASYEQYF.